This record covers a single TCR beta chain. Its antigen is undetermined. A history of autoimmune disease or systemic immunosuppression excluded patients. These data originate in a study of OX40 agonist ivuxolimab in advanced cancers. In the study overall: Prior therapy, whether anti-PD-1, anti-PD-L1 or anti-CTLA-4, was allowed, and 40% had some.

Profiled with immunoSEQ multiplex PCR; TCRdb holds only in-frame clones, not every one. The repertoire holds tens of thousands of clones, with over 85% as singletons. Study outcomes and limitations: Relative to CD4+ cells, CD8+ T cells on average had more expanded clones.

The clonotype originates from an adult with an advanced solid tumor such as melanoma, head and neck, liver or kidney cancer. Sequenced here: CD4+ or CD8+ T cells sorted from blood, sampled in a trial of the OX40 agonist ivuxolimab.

In DNA, the CDR3 is TGTGCCAGCAGTGAAGGGGGCGCGAGGGGCTACACCTTC. Translating gives CASSEGGARGYTF. The chain is built from TRBV6-1 and TRBJ1-2; perhaps TRBD1 as D (5 bases). The CDR3 loop spans 13 amino acids. Germline CDR1 reads MNHNS; CDR2 reads SASEGT. V lost 1 base and J lost 8, with 11 bases in between.